This TCR beta chain stems from a study of cytomegalovirus exposure and HLA in healthy donors. Healthy bone marrow donors made up the cohort. V lost 7 bases and J lost 6, with 18 bases in between. This CDR3 spans 15 amino acids. Germline lookup yields CDR1 SEHNR and CDR2 FQNEAQ (reference sequence). The PCR was carried out with 60 Vbeta primers and 13 Jbeta primers. Method: immunoSEQ multiplex PCR; TCRdb's copy keeps in-frame clones and lacks some. The sample lists 200,000 to 250,000 clones; 60% to 80% were seen once. This TCR came from a male donor in good health and CMV-seronegative. The chain carries TRBV7-9 and TRBJ1-4; tentatively, D is TRBD1 (5 bases). The sequencing input was PBMCs. CDR3 residues: CASTPGGGVDEKLFF. The CDR3 nucleotides are TGTGCCAGCACCCCCGGGGGAGGGGTTGATGAAAAACTGTTTTTT.